The rows below give T cell receptor beta chains drawn from one sample of a study of OX40 agonist ivuxolimab in advanced cancers. Repertoires were generated with immunoSEQ multiplex PCR, while TCRdb's copy carries only in-frame clones and drops some. The data show 13,000 to 15,000 clones, 75% to 85% seen once. Sequenced here: CD4+ or CD8+ T cells sorted from blood, sampled in a trial of the OX40 agonist ivuxolimab. These receptors were collected from an adult with an advanced solid tumor such as melanoma, head and neck, liver or kidney cancer. Both conserved end residues are part of each CDR3. Each record gives: D gene, clone size, V gene, J gene, CDR3 protein, CDR3 DNA. A D gene is named only where the DNA matches it firmly. Size tells how often a clone was seen (once, few, many) or the class of an expanded clone, and some rows leave it out.

>-|-|TRBV27|TRBJ2-1
CASSPGPTVEQFF
TGTGCCAGCAGTCCGGGACCTACTGTGGAGCAGTTCTTC
>-|-|TRBV7-9|TRBJ2-3
CASSPPGVGSTDTQYF
TGTGCCAGCAGCCCCCCCGGGGTAGGGAGCACAGATACGCAGTATTTT
>-|-|TRBV27|TRBJ1-2
CASSSVGVYGYTF
TGTGCCAGCAGTTCTGTGGGGGTCTATGGCTACACCTTC
>TRBD2|once|TRBV7-8|TRBJ2-7
CASSLGNSGNEQYF
TGTGCCAGCAGCTTAGGGAATAGCGGGAACGAGCAGTACTTC
>-|-|TRBV14|TRBJ1-1
CASSWAGGAEAFF
TGTGCCAGCTCGTGGGCCGGGGGCGCTGAAGCTTTCTTT
>TRBD2|once|TRBV4-2|TRBJ2-7
CASSQLVAGGSYEQYF
TGTGCCAGCAGCCAACTTGTAGCGGGAGGGTCCTACGAGCAGTACTTC
>TRBD1|-|TRBV19|TRBJ1-5
CASSIDGNRGQPQHF
TGTGCCAGTAGTATAGATGGGAACAGGGGTCAGCCCCAGCATTTT
>TRBD2|-|TRBV7-9|TRBJ2-1
CASRRTSGPHYNEQFF
TGTGCCAGCAGGAGGACTAGCGGGCCCCATTACAATGAGCAGTTCTTC
>-|-|TRBV5-4|TRBJ1-2
CASSLETDYGYTF
TGTGCCAGCAGCTTGGAGACTGACTATGGCTACACCTTC
>-|-|TRBV4-3|TRBJ2-5
CASSQGRGEETQYF
TGCGCCAGCAGCCAAGGAAGGGGGGAAGAGACCCAGTACTTC
>-|-|TRBV27|TRBJ2-3
CASSGRLGTQYF
TGTGCCAGCAGTGGCCGTCTTGGTACGCAGTATTTT
>-|-|TRBV7-8|TRBJ2-1
CASRRGDEQFF
TGTGCCAGCAGGAGGGGGGATGAGCAGTTCTTC
>-|-|TRBV6-5|TRBJ2-2
CASSPTDVWELFF
TGTGCCAGCAGTCCGACGGATGTCTGGGAGCTGTTTTTT
>-|once|TRBV4-2|TRBJ2-3
CASSQHSPHTSTDTQYF
TGTGCCAGCAGCCAACATAGCCCCCATACTAGCACAGATACGCAGTATTTT
>-|-|TRBV6-1|TRBJ2-3
CASRGDRDTDTQYF
TGTGCCAGCAGGGGAGACAGAGACACAGATACGCAGTATTTT
>TRBD1|few|TRBV19|TRBJ1-1
CASSIDRGMNTEAFF
TGTGCCAGTAGTATCGACAGGGGAATGAACACTGAAGCTTTCTTT
>TRBD2|-|TRBV6-1|TRBJ2-1
CASSGDYLGEQFF
TGTGCCAGCAGTGGGGACTACCTCGGGGAGCAGTTCTTC
>-|once|TRBV6-5|TRBJ1-5
CASSYSSWQPQHF
TGTGCCAGCAGTTACTCGAGTTGGCAGCCCCAGCATTTT
>-|-|TRBV7-9|TRBJ2-7
CASSLNLRGASYEQYF
TGTGCCAGCAGCTTAAACCTTCGGGGGGCCTCCTACGAGCAGTACTTC
>TRBD2|once|TRBV4-1|TRBJ2-7
CASSQQTSGSSAYEQYF
TGCGCCAGCAGCCAACAGACTAGCGGGAGTTCTGCCTACGAGCAGTACTTC
>TRBD2|-|TRBV5-1|TRBJ2-7
CASSLGLAGVWYEQYF
TGCGCCAGCAGCTTAGGACTAGCGGGAGTCTGGTACGAGCAGTACTTC
>-|-|TRBV7-2|TRBJ2-7
CASSPQSTGSYEQYF
TGTGCCAGCAGCCCCCAAAGTACAGGGTCCTACGAGCAGTACTTC
>-|-|TRBV19|TRBJ2-1
CASSDSYNEQFF
TGTGCCAGTAGTGACTCCTACAATGAGCAGTTCTTC
>-|-|TRBV11-3|TRBJ2-1
CASSLIPQGSTVNEQFF
TGTGCCAGCAGCTTAATACCACAGGGAAGTACGGTGAATGAGCAGTTCTTC